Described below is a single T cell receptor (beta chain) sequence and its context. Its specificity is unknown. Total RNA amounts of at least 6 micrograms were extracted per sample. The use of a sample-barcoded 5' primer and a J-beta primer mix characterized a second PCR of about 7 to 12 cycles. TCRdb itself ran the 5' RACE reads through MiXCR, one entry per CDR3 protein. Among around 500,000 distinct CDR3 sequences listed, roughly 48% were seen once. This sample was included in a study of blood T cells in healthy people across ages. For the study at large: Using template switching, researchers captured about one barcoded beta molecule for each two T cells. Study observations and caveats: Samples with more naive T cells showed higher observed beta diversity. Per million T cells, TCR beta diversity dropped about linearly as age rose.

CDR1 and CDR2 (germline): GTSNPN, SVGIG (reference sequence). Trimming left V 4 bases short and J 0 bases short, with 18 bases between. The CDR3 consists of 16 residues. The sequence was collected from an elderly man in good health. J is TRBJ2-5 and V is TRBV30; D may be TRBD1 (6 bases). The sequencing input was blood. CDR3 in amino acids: CAWMGGNGQHQETQYF. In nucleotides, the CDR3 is TGTGCCTGGATGGGTGGGAATGGACAGCACCAAGAGACCCAGTACTTC.